The 4 T cell receptor beta chains listed next were all sequenced from one sample in a study of blood T cells in healthy people across ages. The authors ran a second PCR of 7 to 11 cycles using a sample-barcoded 5' primer and a J-beta primer mix. TCRdb analysed the 5' RACE reads with MiXCR anew, one entry per CDR3 protein. The sample records under 2 million distinct CDR3 sequences, 34% being singletons. Sequences were obtained from blood. Receptor source: a woman aged 30 to 39 in good health.

This clonotype showed up just once. It may be a read error: a sequence one base away is much more abundant. The rearrangement joins TRBV20-1 to TRBJ2-1; D is perhaps TRBD2 (6 bases). The germline CDR1 and CDR2 sequences are DFQATT and SNEGSKA (reference sequence). The CDR3 totals 16 residues. This chain's CDR3 is CSALDPLAQRYNKQFF. CDR3 DNA sequence: TGCAGTGCTCTTGACCCCCTAGCGCAACGCTACAATAAGCAGTTCTTC.

This clonotype has a count of ten or more. The chain combines TRBV7-2 with TRBJ2-7; 11 nucleotides line up with TRBD1. The CDR3 sequence is 17 residues long. Germline-derived CDR1 and CDR2 are SGHTA and FQGNSA. The ends lost 5 bases at V and 3 bases at J; junction bases unmatched: 12. CDR3 sequence (DNA): TGTGCCAGCAGCCCAGGACAGGGGGCGAAGTTAGGCTACGAGCAGTACTTC. Its protein is CASSPGQGAKLGYEQYF.

The chain carries TRBV2 and TRBJ2-7; D is perhaps TRBD1 (6 bases). CDR1 SNHLY and CDR2 FYNNEI come from the germline V gene. V was cut by 6 bases and J by 4 bases, with 22 bases left in between. The CDR3 extends over 16 amino acids. CDR3 protein: CASSESFRTAWYEQYF. The CDR3 bases are TGTGCCAGCAGCGAGAGTTTTAGGACAGCCTGGTACGAGCAGTACTTC.

This clonotype was counted a few times. The chain couples TRBV4-1 to TRBJ1-5, with D perhaps TRBD1 (5 bases). Germline assignment: CDR1 MGHRA and CDR2 YSYEKL. V shed 0 bases and J shed 6 bases, with 12 bases lying between them. The CDR3 extends over 15 amino acids. The CDR3 DNA sequence: TGCGCCAGCAGCCAAGACCCGCGGGGGGGTCAGCCCCAGCATTTT. Its protein product is CASSQDPRGGQPQHF.